This T cell receptor (beta chain) came from a study of OX40 agonist ivuxolimab in advanced cancers. In the study overall: Prior therapy, whether anti-PD-1, anti-PD-L1 or anti-CTLA-4, was allowed, and 30% to 40% had some.

The CDR3 totals 15 residues. Germline CDR1 reads LGHNT; CDR2 reads FRNRAP. V lost 5 bases and J lost 4, with 17 bases in between. General study points: Normalized expansion of T-cell clones was also low for some nonresponders. Among expanded peripheral T cells, antigen specificity went undetermined. The study found among the lowest clonal expansion in partial responders at 0.1-3.0 mg/kg.

Libraries were prepared by immunoSEQ multiplex PCR; TCRdb keeps only in-frame clonotypes and omits some of them. The table includes some 45,000 clones, 80% to 90% detected once. Comment on this clone: Its antigen remains unknown.

The chain is built from TRBV12-5 and TRBJ1-2, with D maybe TRBD1 (5 bases). The sample here was CD4+ or CD8+ T cells sorted from blood, taken in a trial of the OX40 agonist ivuxolimab. The clonotype was recovered from an adult with an advanced solid tumor such as melanoma, head and neck, liver or kidney cancer. CDR3 protein: CASGARARGLYGYTF. The CDR3 bases are TGTGCTAGTGGTGCCAGGGCGCGCGGTCTCTATGGCTACACCTTC.